The table lists the clone carrying this T cell receptor (beta chain) with a few counts. Its antigen is unidentified. Researchers used 5'RACE with constant-segment primers to make TCR alpha and TCR beta cDNA libraries that carry sample barcodes and UMIs. TCRdb reprocessed the 5' RACE reads via MiXCR and lists one record per CDR3 protein. The table shows 190,000 or so distinct CDR3 sequences, with about 27% occurring only once. The record originates from a study of T-cell memory formation after mild COVID-19. Findings and limits, study-wide: Pre-infection memory harbored some responding clones, suggesting cross-reactive memory joined. CD4+ contracting clones lay mainly in CM and EM, CD8+ ones in EMRA.

This CDR3 region has 18 residues. V lost 7 bases, J lost 0 bases, and 11 bases stayed unmatched. Germline-derived CDR1 and CDR2 are MNHEY and SVGEGT. The rearrangement links TRBV6-2 or TRBV6-3 to TRBJ2-6, with 8 bases that match TRBD1. Sequences were obtained from PBMCs or a T cell subset sorted from them (not recorded which). The receptor's source is an adult woman who had mild COVID-19 (a few samples of this study predate the infection). Cell type and time point are not known. The CDR3 protein is CASNPGTGFLSGANVLTF. CDR3 nucleotides: TGTGCCAGCAACCCCGGGACAGGTTTTCTCTCTGGGGCCAACGTCCTGACTTTC.